The T cell receptor beta chain described here comes from a study of shared clonotypes between healthy human individuals. In the naive CD8 group, cells lacked CD45RO and were positively selected for CCR7, so terminally differentiated effector memory CD45RA+ cells were left out. TCRdb's copy holds only in-frame clones and misses some; the assay was immunoSEQ multiplex PCR. The sample yields more than 2 million clones, approximately 94% seen once. Sequenced input: naive CD8+ T cells sorted from blood. This receptor was obtained from a man aged 18 to 35 in good health.

The CDR3 region has the DNA TGTGCCAGCAGCTCACCGACAGAAATGAACACTGAAGCTTTCTTT. As protein: CASSSPTEMNTEAFF. The chain joins TRBV13 to TRBJ1-1; the D gene is possibly TRBD1 (5 bases). Germline CDR1 and CDR2: PRHDT and FYEKMQ (reference sequence). CDR3 length equals 15 residues. V lost 4 bases to trimming and J lost 0 bases, with 12 bases between them.